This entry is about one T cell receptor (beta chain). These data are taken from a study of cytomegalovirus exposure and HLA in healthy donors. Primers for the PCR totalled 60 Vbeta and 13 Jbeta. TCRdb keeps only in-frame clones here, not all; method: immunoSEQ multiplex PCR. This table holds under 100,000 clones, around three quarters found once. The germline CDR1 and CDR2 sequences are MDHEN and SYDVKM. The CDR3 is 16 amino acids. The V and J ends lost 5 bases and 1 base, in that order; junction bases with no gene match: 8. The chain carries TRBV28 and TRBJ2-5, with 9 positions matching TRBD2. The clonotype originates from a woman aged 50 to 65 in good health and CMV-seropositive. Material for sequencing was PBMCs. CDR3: CASSQPATSGQETQYF. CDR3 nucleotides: TGTGCCAGCAGTCAACCTGCGACTAGCGGCCAAGAGACCCAGTACTTC.